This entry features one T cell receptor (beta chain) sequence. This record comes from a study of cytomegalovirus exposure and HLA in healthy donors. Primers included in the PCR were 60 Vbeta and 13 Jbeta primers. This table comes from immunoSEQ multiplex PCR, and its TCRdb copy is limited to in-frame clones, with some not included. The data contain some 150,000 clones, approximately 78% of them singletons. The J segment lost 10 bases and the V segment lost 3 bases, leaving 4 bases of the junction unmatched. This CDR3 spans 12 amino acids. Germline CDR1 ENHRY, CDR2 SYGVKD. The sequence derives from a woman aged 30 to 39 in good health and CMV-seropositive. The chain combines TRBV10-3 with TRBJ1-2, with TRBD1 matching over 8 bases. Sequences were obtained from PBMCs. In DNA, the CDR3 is TGTGCCATCAGTGACACAGGGGGATACTACACCTTC. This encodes CAISDTGGYYTF.